The rows below give T cell receptor beta chains drawn from one sample of a study of cytomegalovirus exposure and HLA in healthy donors. The data were produced by immunoSEQ multiplex PCR, yet TCRdb's version contains in-frame clones alone and is incomplete. The sample includes about 170,000 clones, roughly 81% of them seen just once. The source material was PBMCs. These receptors originate from a man between 25 and 39 years old in good health and CMV-seropositive. Both conserved end residues are part of each CDR3. The D gene is left open where the match is weak. Only some rows state a clone size, as once, few, many or a class for expanded clones.

TRBV4-1,-,-,TRBJ2-1,CASSQIGARPDEQFF,TGCGCCAGCAGCCAAATAGGGGCCCGTCCCGATGAGCAGTTCTTC
TRBV7-2,-,-,TRBJ1-3,CASSEDSSGNTIYF,TGTGCCAGCAGCGAGGACAGCTCTGGAAACACCATATATTTT
TRBV18,TRBD1,-,TRBJ1-1,CASSPRSGDRPRAFF,TGTGCCAGCTCACCACGGTCGGGGGACAGGCCTAGAGCTTTCTTT
TRBV15,-,-,TRBJ1-1,CATSRDKRGEAFF,TGTGCCACCAGCAGAGATAAGCGGGGGGAAGCTTTCTTT
TRBV4-2,-,-,TRBJ2-1,CASSQDNGGAGPPLNEQFF,TGTGCCAGCAGCCAAGATAATGGAGGAGCGGGCCCCCCACTAAATGAGCAGTTCTTC
TRBV29-1,TRBD1,-,TRBJ2-7,CSGAQGAGYEQYF,TGCAGCGGGGCACAGGGGGCGGGTTACGAGCAGTACTTC
TRBV7-6,-,-,TRBJ1-3,CASSLEGVASGNTIYF,TGTGCCAGCAGCTTAGAAGGAGTGGCCTCTGGAAACACCATATATTTT
TRBV19,-,few,TRBJ1-5,CASRKRENQPQHF,TGTGCCAGTAGGAAGAGGGAGAATCAGCCCCAGCATTTT
TRBV5-6,-,-,TRBJ2-2,CASSLAPEAGELFF,TGTGCCAGCAGCTTGGCCCCAGAGGCCGGGGAGCTGTTTTTT
TRBV2,TRBD2,-,TRBJ2-2,CASSRLAGEYTGELLF,TGTGCCAGCAGTAGACTAGCGGGAGAATACACCGGGGAGCTGCTTTTT
TRBV19,-,-,TRBJ2-2,CASSSRRAQRNTGELFF,TGTGCCAGTAGTAGTCGGAGGGCCCAGAGGAACACCGGGGAGCTGTTTTTT
TRBV18,TRBD1,-,TRBJ2-1,CASSPLWDRDGNEQFF,TGTGCCAGCTCACCACTTTGGGACAGGGATGGAAATGAGCAGTTCTTC
TRBV10-3,TRBD1,-,TRBJ2-6,CAISEGTGGSGANVLTF,TGTGCCATCAGTGAGGGGACAGGGGGCTCTGGGGCCAACGTCCTGACTTTC
TRBV4-1,TRBD1,-,TRBJ1-6,CASSLRTGYNSPLHF,TGCGCCAGCAGCCTCCGGACAGGCTATAATTCACCCCTCCACTTT
TRBV7-9,TRBD2,-,TRBJ2-5,CASSASSGSTGETQYF,TGTGCCAGCAGCGCCTCTAGCGGGAGTACGGGAGAGACCCAGTACTTC
TRBV5-1,TRBD1,once,TRBJ2-3,CASSWDRDTDTQYF,TGCGCCAGCAGCTGGGACAGGGACACAGATACGCAGTATTTT
TRBV15,TRBD1,once,TRBJ2-7,CATSRATGTGGYEQYF,TGTGCCACCAGCAGAGCCACCGGGACAGGGGGCTACGAGCAGTACTTC
TRBV5-4,-,-,TRBJ1-1,CASSLDRNTEAFF,TGTGCCAGCAGCTTGGACAGGAACACTGAAGCTTTCTTT
TRBV19,-,-,TRBJ1-2,CASRRTDMGYTF,TGTGCCAGCCGTCGGACGGACATGGGCTACACCTTC
TRBV19,TRBD2,-,TRBJ2-1,CASSIRGRALYNEQFF,TGTGCCAGTAGTATCCGCGGGAGGGCCCTATACAATGAGCAGTTCTTC
TRBV5-1,-,-,TRBJ2-2,CASSQVGADTGELFF,TGCGCCAGCAGCCAAGTAGGAGCCGACACCGGGGAGCTGTTTTTT